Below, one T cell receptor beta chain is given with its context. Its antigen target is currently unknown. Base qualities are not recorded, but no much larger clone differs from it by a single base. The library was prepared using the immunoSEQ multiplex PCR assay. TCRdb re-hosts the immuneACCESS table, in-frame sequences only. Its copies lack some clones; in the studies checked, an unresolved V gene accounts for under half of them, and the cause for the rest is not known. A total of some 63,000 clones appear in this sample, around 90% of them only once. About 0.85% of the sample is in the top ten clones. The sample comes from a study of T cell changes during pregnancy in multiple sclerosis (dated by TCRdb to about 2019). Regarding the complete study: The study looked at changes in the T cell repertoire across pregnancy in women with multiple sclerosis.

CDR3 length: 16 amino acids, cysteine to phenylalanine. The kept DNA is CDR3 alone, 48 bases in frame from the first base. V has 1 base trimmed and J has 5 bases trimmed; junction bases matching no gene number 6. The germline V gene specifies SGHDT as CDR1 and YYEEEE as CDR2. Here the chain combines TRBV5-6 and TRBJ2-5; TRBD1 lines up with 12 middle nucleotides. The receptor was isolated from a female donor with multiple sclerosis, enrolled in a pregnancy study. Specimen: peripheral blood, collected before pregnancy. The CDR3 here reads CASSLRGQGARETQYF. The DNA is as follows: TGTGCCAGCAGCTTGAGGGGACAGGGGGCTCGGGAGACCCAGTACTTC.